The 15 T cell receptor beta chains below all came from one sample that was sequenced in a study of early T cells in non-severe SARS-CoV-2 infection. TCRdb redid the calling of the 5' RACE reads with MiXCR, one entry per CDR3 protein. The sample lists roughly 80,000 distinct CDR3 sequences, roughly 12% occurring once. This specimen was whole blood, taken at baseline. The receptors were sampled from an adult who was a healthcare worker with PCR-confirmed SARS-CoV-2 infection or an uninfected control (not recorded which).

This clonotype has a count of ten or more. CDR3 sequence: CASSASRNYGYTF. The CDR3 nucleotides are TGTGCCAGTAGTGCGAGTCGGAACTATGGCTACACCTTC. The chain links TRBV19 to TRBJ1-2; no reliable D call. Germline V gene lookup returns CDR1 LNHDA and CDR2 SQIVND (reference sequence). The CDR3 has 13 amino acids. The ends were cut back, 5 bases at V and 2 bases at J, with 9 bases in the middle.

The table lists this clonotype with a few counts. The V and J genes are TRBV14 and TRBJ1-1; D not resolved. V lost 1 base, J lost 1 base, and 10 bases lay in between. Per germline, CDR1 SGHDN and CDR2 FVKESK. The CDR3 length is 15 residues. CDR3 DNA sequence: TGTGCCAGCAGCCAAGTGGCAGGCCGGAACACTGAAGCTTTCTTT. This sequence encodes CASSQVAGRNTEAFF.

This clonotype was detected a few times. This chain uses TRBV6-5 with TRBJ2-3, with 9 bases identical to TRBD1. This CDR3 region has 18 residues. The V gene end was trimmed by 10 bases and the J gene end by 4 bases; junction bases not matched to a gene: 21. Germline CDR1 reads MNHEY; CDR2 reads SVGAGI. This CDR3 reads CAKSAPNVGDRVPDTQYF. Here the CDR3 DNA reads TGTGCCAAGTCCGCTCCGAACGTGGGGGACAGGGTACCAGATACGCAGTATTTT.

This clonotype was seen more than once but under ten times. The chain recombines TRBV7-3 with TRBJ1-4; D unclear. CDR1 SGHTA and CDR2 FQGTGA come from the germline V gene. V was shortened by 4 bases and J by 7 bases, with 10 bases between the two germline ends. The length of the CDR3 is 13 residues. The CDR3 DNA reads TGTGCCAGCAGCTATAGATCGGGTGAAAAACTGTTTTTT. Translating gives CASSYRSGEKLFF.

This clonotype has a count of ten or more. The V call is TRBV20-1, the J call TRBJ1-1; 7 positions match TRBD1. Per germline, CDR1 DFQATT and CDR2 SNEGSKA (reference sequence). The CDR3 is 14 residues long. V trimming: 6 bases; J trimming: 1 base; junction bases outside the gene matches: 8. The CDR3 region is CSAWDGQANTEAFF. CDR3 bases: TGCAGTGCGTGGGACGGACAGGCGAACACTGAAGCTTTCTTT.

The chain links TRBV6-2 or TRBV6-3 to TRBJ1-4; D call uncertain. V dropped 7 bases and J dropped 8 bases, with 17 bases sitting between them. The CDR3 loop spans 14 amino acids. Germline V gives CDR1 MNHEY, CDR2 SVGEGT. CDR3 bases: TGTGCCAGCACCAACCACAACCGCGCGGAAAAACTGTTTTTT. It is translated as CASTNHNRAEKLFF.

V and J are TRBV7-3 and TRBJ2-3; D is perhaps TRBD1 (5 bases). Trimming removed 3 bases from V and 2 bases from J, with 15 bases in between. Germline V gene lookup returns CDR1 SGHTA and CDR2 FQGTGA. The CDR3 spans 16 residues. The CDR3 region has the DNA TGTGCCAGCAGCTTGGGGCTTCCAAGGGCCACAGATACGCAGTATTTT. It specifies CASSLGLPRATDTQYF. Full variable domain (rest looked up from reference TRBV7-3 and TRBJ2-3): GAGVSQTPSNKVTEKGKYVELRCDPISGHTALYWYRQSLGQGPEFLIYFQGTGAADDSGLPNDRFFAVRPEGSVSTLKIQRTERGDSAVYLCASSLGLPRATDTQYFGPGTRLTVL.

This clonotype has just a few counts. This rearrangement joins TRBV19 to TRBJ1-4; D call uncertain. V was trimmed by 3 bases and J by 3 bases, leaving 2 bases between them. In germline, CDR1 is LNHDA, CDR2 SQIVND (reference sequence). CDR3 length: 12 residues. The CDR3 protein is CASSMANEKLFF. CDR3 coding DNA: TGTGCCAGTAGTATGGCTAATGAAAAACTGTTTTTT.

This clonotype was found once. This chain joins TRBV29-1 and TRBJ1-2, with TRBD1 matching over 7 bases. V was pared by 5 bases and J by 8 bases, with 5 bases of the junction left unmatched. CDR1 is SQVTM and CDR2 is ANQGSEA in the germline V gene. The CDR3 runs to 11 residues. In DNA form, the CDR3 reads TGCAGCGTTCTGGACAGGAGCGGCTACACCTTC. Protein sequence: CSVLDRSGYTF.

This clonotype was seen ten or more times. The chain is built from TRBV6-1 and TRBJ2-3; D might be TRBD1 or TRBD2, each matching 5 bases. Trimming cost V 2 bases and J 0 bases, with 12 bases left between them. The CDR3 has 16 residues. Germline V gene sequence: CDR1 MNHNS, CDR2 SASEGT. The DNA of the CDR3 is TGTGCCAGCAGTGAACGAGGGGCAGCTAGCACAGATACGCAGTATTTT. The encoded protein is CASSERGAASTDTQYF.

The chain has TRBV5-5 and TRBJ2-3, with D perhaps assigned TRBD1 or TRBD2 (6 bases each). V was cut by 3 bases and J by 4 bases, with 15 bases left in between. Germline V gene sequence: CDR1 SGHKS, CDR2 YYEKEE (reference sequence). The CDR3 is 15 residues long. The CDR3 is CASSSGGRGADTQYF. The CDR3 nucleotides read TGTGCCAGCAGCTCCGGGGGCAGGGGCGCAGATACGCAGTATTTT.

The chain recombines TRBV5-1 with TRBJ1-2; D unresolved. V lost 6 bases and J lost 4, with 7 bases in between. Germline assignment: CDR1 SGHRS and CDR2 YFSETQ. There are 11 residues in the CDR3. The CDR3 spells CASKGIYGYTF. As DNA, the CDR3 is TGCGCCAGCAAGGGTATCTATGGCTACACCTTC.

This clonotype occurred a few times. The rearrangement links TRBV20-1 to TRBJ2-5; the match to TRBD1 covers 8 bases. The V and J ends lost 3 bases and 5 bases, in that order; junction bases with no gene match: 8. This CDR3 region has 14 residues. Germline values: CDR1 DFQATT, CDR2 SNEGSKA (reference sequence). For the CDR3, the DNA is TGCAGTGCTAGCCCCCGACAGGGGTGGGAGACCCAGTACTTC. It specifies CSASPRQGWETQYF.

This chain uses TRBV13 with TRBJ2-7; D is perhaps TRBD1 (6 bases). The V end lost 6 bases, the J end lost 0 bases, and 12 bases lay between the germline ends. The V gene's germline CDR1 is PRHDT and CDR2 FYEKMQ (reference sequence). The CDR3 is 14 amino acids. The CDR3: CASSQGQSSYEQYF. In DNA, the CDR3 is TGTGCCAGCAGTCAAGGACAGAGCTCCTACGAGCAGTACTTC.

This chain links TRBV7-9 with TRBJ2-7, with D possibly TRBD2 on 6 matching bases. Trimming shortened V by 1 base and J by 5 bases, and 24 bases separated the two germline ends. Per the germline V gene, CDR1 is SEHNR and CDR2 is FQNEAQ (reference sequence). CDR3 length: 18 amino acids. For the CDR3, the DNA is TGTGCCAGCAGCTTAGTTTCAGGAGGGCGGGGAGCCTTCCACGAGCAGTACTTC. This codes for CASSLVSGGRGAFHEQYF.